Sequencing of this TCR beta chain was carried out in a study of blood T cell repertoires in COVID-19. Study summary: The origin of the acute and convalescent COVID-19 samples was the United States, Italy and Spain.

The CDR3 extends over 13 amino acids. The germline gives CDR1 SGHAT, CDR2 FQNNGV. V was shortened by 5 bases and J by 5 bases, with 9 bases between the two germline ends. Profiling relied on immunoSEQ multiplex PCR, and the TCRdb table lists in-frame clones only, not all of them. Of hundreds of thousands of clones listed, roughly nine tenths are singletons. The V and J genes are TRBV11-2 and TRBJ1-4, with TRBD1 as a possible D gene (5 bases). The sample taken for sequencing was peripheral blood. This sequence was found in a woman aged 55-70 years who had recovered from COVID-19. CDR3 residues: CASSRGNNEKLFF. In DNA, the CDR3 is TGTGCCAGCAGCAGGGGAAACAATGAAAAACTGTTTTTT.